The table lists the clone carrying this T cell receptor (beta chain) with a few counts. The target antigen is unknown. The record originates from a study of tumor-infiltrating lymphocytes in primary liver carcinoma. Looking at the study overall: The patients presented with primary liver carcinoma, which was managed through surgical resection.

From around 500 ng total RNA, TCR beta cDNA was generated with a primer in the constant region. Slightly modified ARM-PCR with three nested multiplex PCR rounds yielded TCR beta libraries. The opening two PCR rounds, about 11 cycles each, paired TRBV1-TRBV30 forward primers with a C-beta reverse primer. In TCRdb, the multiplex PCR reads were re-called with MiXCR into one record per CDR3 protein. The table includes fewer than 400,000 distinct CDR3 sequences, around 50% detected once. Overall study findings and caveats: Whereas tumor region pairs overlapped more, tumor-adjacent and tumor-blood pairs overlapped less.

CDR1 is LGHNA and CDR2 is YSLEER in the germline V gene. There are 15 residues in the CDR3. The V end was cut by 4 bases, the J end by 4 bases, with 14 bases between. Extraction also yielded germline DNA, while blood RNA was obtained from unsorted whole blood. Chronic HBV infection, which was untreated, was present in the patients. The sequenced sample consisted of peripheral blood. V and J are TRBV4-3 and TRBJ2-1; tentative D call: TRBD1 (6 bases). The receptor's source is a woman in her 30s with primary liver carcinoma and hepatitis B virus infection. The CDR3: CASSPGTIGYNEQFF. Written as DNA, the CDR3 is TGCGCCAGCAGCCCAGGGACAATTGGGTACAATGAGCAGTTCTTC.